Below are 22 T cell receptor beta chains sequenced from a single sample in a study of CD8 T cells in Susac syndrome. Random hexamers were used to reverse transcribe the RNA input (roughly 0.5 to 1 ug). TCRdb re-called the immunoSEQ multiplex PCR reads with MiXCR, one entry per CDR3 protein. The sample has about 110,000 distinct CDR3 sequences; 96% are singletons. Sequenced: CD4+ T cells from PBMCs. The receptors come from a human donor in good health.

The V gene is TRBV15, the J gene TRBJ2-7, with 7 bases aligning to TRBD1. The CDR3 extends over 16 amino acids. Trimming took 1 base from V and 2 from J; bases not matched to a gene: 8. The germline V gene encodes CDR1 LNHNV and CDR2 YYDKDF (reference sequence). Here the CDR3 reads CATSRGDRSSAYEQYF. For the CDR3, the DNA is TGTGCCACCAGCAGAGGGGACAGATCTTCGGCCTACGAGCAGTACTTC.

The chain recombines TRBV29-1 with TRBJ1-2; TRBD1 matches 11 bases. The V segment lost 5 bases and the J segment 8 bases; nucleotides outside the gene matches: 4. Germline CDR1 and CDR2: SQVTM and ANQGSEA. The CDR3 has 12 amino acids. This chain's CDR3 is CSVPGQGDGYTF. The CDR3 DNA reads as TGCAGCGTTCCGGGACAGGGGGACGGCTACACCTTC.

This chain uses TRBV19 with TRBJ1-2; 8 nucleotides line up with TRBD1. The V gene end was trimmed by 4 bases and the J gene end by 4 bases; junction bases not matched to a gene: 8. The CDR3 contains 15 residues. CDR1 and CDR2 (germline): LNHDA, SQIVND (reference sequence). This CDR3 is CASSTPGQASYGYTF. CDR3 nucleotides: TGTGCCAGTAGTACCCCGGGACAGGCCTCCTATGGCTACACCTTC.

The CDR3, as DNA: TGTGCCAGCATTGAGTGGAACGCAAACTACAATGAGCAGTTCTTC. This sequence encodes CASIEWNANYNEQFF. The chain is built from TRBV6-2 or TRBV6-3 and TRBJ2-1; D not certain. Germline V gives CDR1 MNHEY, CDR2 SVGEGT. The V and J ends lost 7 bases and 3 bases respectively, with 16 bases between them. The CDR3 is made up of 15 amino acids.

The chain uses TRBV7-9 and TRBJ1-2; 8 bases map to TRBD1. The CDR3 covers 15 residues. Germline V gene data show CDR1 as SEHNR and CDR2 as FQNEAQ (reference sequence). Losses at the gene ends were 5 bases for V and 7 bases for J; bases not matched to a gene: 12. CDR3 sequence (DNA): TGTGCCAGCAGCCGAGGGCAGGGGGCGGCGTTTGGCTACACCTTC. Translation: CASSRGQGAAFGYTF.

V gene TRBV5-1 combines with J gene TRBJ2-1; D is unclear. V dropped 0 bases and J dropped 5 bases, with 12 bases sitting between them. Germline values: CDR1 SGHRS, CDR2 YFSETQ. The CDR3 covers 15 residues. CDR3 protein: CASSLEGSPHNEQFF. The CDR3 DNA reads TGCGCCAGCAGCTTGGAAGGAAGCCCTCACAATGAGCAGTTCTTC. The full variable domain, with the rest looked up from reference TRBV5-1 and TRBJ2-1, is KAGVTQTPRYLIKTRGQQVTLSCSPISGHRSVSWYQQTPGQGLQFLFEYFSETQRNKGNFPGRFSGRQFSNSRSEMNVSTLELGDSALYLCASSLEGSPHNEQFFGPGTRLTVL.

V is TRBV7-9 and J is TRBJ1-6, with 9 bases aligning to TRBD1. V gave up 5 bases and J gave up 10 bases; unmatched junction bases: 12. There are 16 residues in the CDR3. Germline V gives CDR1 SEHNR, CDR2 FQNEAQ (reference sequence). The CDR3 loop is CASSPGQGSAGSPLHF. DNA of the CDR3: TGTGCCAGCAGCCCGGGACAGGGATCGGCAGGGTCACCCCTCCACTTT.

The V gene is TRBV6-2 or TRBV6-3, the J gene TRBJ2-1, with 9 bases lining up with TRBD2. Losses at the gene ends were 8 bases for V and 9 bases for J; bases not matched to a gene: 11. Germline CDR1 MNHEY, CDR2 SVGEGT. CDR3 length: 14 amino acids. The CDR3 DNA follows: TGTGCCAGCCACAGAAGCGGGGGGCAGGGTGAGCAGTTCTTC. Translated, it gives CASHRSGGQGEQFF.

The V gene is TRBV15, the J gene TRBJ2-5; 9 bases are a match to TRBD2. The V segment lost 0 bases and the J segment 3 bases; nucleotides outside the gene matches: 20. Germline CDR1 LNHNV, CDR2 YYDKDF (reference sequence). This CDR3 has 21 residues. CDR3 region: CATSREGTGTSLAGSKETQYF. Written as DNA, the CDR3 is TGTGCCACCAGCAGAGAAGGGACCGGGACTAGCCTAGCGGGATCAAAAGAGACCCAGTACTTC.

CDR3 bases: TGCGCCAGCAGCTCGGGACAGGATCTCCAGACCCAGTACTTC. This encodes CASSSGQDLQTQYF. The V and J genes are TRBV5-1 and TRBJ2-5; 8 bases are a match to TRBD1. This CDR3 contains 14 residues. J lost 6 bases, V lost 3 bases, and 7 bases had no gene match. Germline CDR1 SGHRS, CDR2 YFSETQ.

The V and J genes are TRBV9 and TRBJ2-1; the D gene is possibly TRBD1 (6 bases). CDR1 SGDLS and CDR2 YYNGEE come from the germline V gene. The germline V and J ends were trimmed by 4 bases and 5 bases, with 19 bases remaining between them. This CDR3 has 16 residues. The CDR3 DNA reads as TGTGCCAGCAGCCCATTTGGGGGAAAGGGGGACAATGAGCAGTTCTTC. Its translation: CASSPFGGKGDNEQFF.

V is TRBV7-9 and J is TRBJ2-2; 10 bases line up with TRBD2. The V segment lost 4 bases and the J segment 4 bases; nucleotides outside the gene matches: 0. The CDR3 has 14 amino acids. CDR1 and CDR2 from the germline V gene are SEHNR and FQNEAQ (reference sequence). The CDR3, as DNA: TGTGCCAGCAGCTCTAGCGGGAGCACCGGGGAGCTGTTTTTT. Its protein is CASSSSGSTGELFF.

The J gene is TRBJ1-2, the V gene TRBV5-1, with D possibly being TRBD1 (5 bases). V dropped 4 bases and J dropped 5 bases, with 12 bases sitting between them. Germline V gene sequence: CDR1 SGHRS, CDR2 YFSETQ. The CDR3 has 13 amino acids. This CDR3 reads CASSAGQSYGYTF. CDR3 coding DNA: TGCGCCAGCAGCGCCGGACAATCTTATGGCTACACCTTC.

The CDR3 loop reads CSARYRERSTDTQYF. CDR3 bases: TGCAGTGCTAGATACCGGGAGCGTAGCACAGATACGCAGTATTTT. The chain recombines TRBV20-1 with TRBJ2-3, with D possibly being TRBD2 (6 bases). Between the trimmed V and J ends, which lost 2 bases and 0 bases, there was a span of 12 bases. The CDR3 is 15 amino acids. Germline assignment: CDR1 DFQATT and CDR2 SNEGSKA (reference sequence).

This rearrangement joins TRBV5-1 to TRBJ2-3; perhaps TRBD2 as D (8 bases). Trimming shortened V by 2 bases and J by 5 bases, and 15 bases separated the two germline ends. Germline V lookup: CDR1 SGHRS, CDR2 YFSETQ. The CDR3 extends over 15 amino acids. The chain's CDR3 is CASSFDRAGGDTQYF. In DNA form, the CDR3 reads TGCGCCAGCAGCTTCGACAGGGCGGGAGGAGATACGCAGTATTTT.

The V call is TRBV29-1, the J call TRBJ1-2; 9 bases are shared with TRBD1. Germline-derived CDR1 and CDR2 are SQVTM and ANQGSEA. Losses at the gene ends were 4 bases for V and 6 bases for J; bases not matched to a gene: 18. The CDR3 spans 17 residues. In nucleotides, the CDR3 is TGCAGCGTTGGCTACAGGGGGCCGTATAAAAACCCGGATGGCTACACCTTC. Translation: CSVGYRGPYKNPDGYTF.

This chain connects TRBV5-1 to TRBJ2-7; no reliable D call. CDR3 length: 15 residues. Germline assignment: CDR1 SGHRS and CDR2 YFSETQ. The V gene lost 0 bases and the J gene lost 0 bases, with 10 bases spanning the gap. Here the CDR3 reads CASSLEGMSSYEQYF. The CDR3 DNA follows: TGCGCCAGCAGCTTGGAAGGGATGAGCTCCTACGAGCAGTACTTC.

The chain joins TRBV11-3 to TRBJ2-5; maybe TRBD2 (6 bases). This CDR3 contains 15 residues. V shed 4 bases and J shed 2 bases, with 14 bases lying between them. The germline gives CDR1 SGHNT, CDR2 YENEEA. DNA for the CDR3: TGTGCCAGCAGCTGGGGAGGAAGGTTGCAAGAGACCCAGTACTTC. Amino acids: CASSWGGRLQETQYF.

The V gene is TRBV7-6, the J gene TRBJ2-7; a possible D gene is TRBD1 (6 bases). The CDR3 extends over 13 amino acids. Between the trimmed V and J ends, which lost 4 bases and 3 bases, there was a span of 10 bases. Per germline, CDR1 SGHVS and CDR2 FNYEAQ. The CDR3 protein is CASSSQDSYEQYF. The CDR3 nucleotides are TGTGCCAGCAGCTCCCAGGACAGCTACGAGCAGTACTTC.

This chain links TRBV9 with TRBJ2-5; 7 positions match TRBD2. There are 15 residues in the CDR3. CDR1 SGDLS and CDR2 YYNGEE come from the germline V gene. The V segment lost 2 bases and the J segment 7 bases; nucleotides outside the gene matches: 11. Here the CDR3 DNA reads TGTGCCAGCAGCGTTTCAGATAGCGGGTCTGGGACCCAGTACTTC. The encoded protein is CASSVSDSGSGTQYF.

In this sample, this clonotype turned up a few times. This rearrangement joins TRBV24-1 to TRBJ1-1, with D tentatively TRBD1 (6 bases). Trimming shortened V by 0 bases and J by 7 bases, and 8 bases separated the two germline ends. Germline V gene lookup returns CDR1 KGHDR and CDR2 SFDVKD. The CDR3 extends over 13 amino acids. DNA of the CDR3: TGTGCCACCAGTGATTTGAGGGGGGGTGAAGCTTTCTTT. It is translated as CATSDLRGGEAFF.

This chain connects TRBV5-1 to TRBJ1-4, with D perhaps TRBD1 (5 bases). The CDR3 has 16 amino acids. Germline lookup yields CDR1 SGHRS and CDR2 YFSETQ. With 4 bases removed from V and 0 bases from J, the gap between germline ends came to 13 bases. The DNA for the CDR3 is TGCGCCAGCAGCCCAGGGAGCACCGCAACTAATGAAAAACTGTTTTTT. Translating gives CASSPGSTATNEKLFF.